The clone carrying this TCR beta chain came up a few times. Its antigen remains unidentified. The entry originates in a study of response to subunit inactivated influenza vaccine. Broader study findings: Every seasonal influenza vaccination brings in few new T cells, the authors suggested.

Using its own MiXCR run on the RT-PCR reads, TCRdb lists one record per CDR3 protein. The sample shows over 400,000 distinct CDR3 sequences, over 10% of them seen only once. V lost 1 base, J lost 3 bases, and 4 bases stayed unmatched. The CDR3 runs to 15 residues. Germline-derived CDR1 and CDR2 are SGHAT and FQNNGV. The sequencing here drew on PBMCs from blood, taken roughly 6 weeks after vaccination. This receptor was taken from a man aged 50-59 years who received an inactivated influenza vaccine. The V and J genes are TRBV11-2 and TRBJ1-1; 8 bases line up with TRBD1. The DNA for the CDR3 is TGTGCCAGCAGCTTAGGGACAGGGCGAGACACTGAAGCTTTCTTT. This sequence encodes CASSLGTGRDTEAFF.